A selection of T cell receptor beta chains follows, all from one sample in a study of shared T cell receptors in the human thymus. Produced via immunoSEQ multiplex PCR; TCRdb's table is partial and in-frame only. The table shows some 760,000 clones, with 70% to 90% occurring only once. Another study also made use of these data, one on human thymus T cells.

The material sequenced was thymocytes. The source of these receptors is a girl under three years old with a congenital heart defect. Both conserved end residues are part of each CDR3.

TRBJ1-4,TRBV27,CASSSRQVLGEKLFF
TRBJ1-1,TRBV27,CASRSPRGNTEAFF
TRBJ1-3,TRBV7-9,CASSSMDRGGSGNTIYF
TRBJ2-7,TRBV7-8,CASSPRDRGSYEQYF
TRBJ1-6,TRBV28,CASSLIHSYYNSPLHF
TRBJ2-1,TRBV19,CASSTPSGGGGVMYNEQFF
TRBJ1-1,TRBV2,CASSASGENTEAFF
TRBJ2-2,TRBV5-1,CASSLGLGVNTGELFF
TRBJ1-2,TRBV6-1,CASIDRGHYGYTF
TRBJ2-1,TRBV9,CASSLLLGGANEQFF
TRBJ1-6,TRBV27,CASSPYRGGSPLHF
TRBJ2-5,TRBV20-1,CSVRLAETQYF
TRBJ2-1,TRBV7-9,CASSLPIYNEQFF
TRBJ1-2,TRBV5-6,CASSLIVRDRGGGYTF
TRBJ2-5,TRBV6-1,CASSEGQLQQETQYF
TRBJ2-3,TRBV6-5,CASSPLAGGRHTQYF
TRBJ1-1,TRBV5-1,CASSLSVRDRDTEAFF
TRBJ2-7,TRBV28,CASSPTRLVRVGQYF
TRBJ2-7,TRBV6-1,CASSQAGTEGPEYF
TRBJ1-1,TRBV12-5,CASGFSRDRGFTEAFF
TRBJ2-1,TRBV19,CASSNQGANYNEQFF
TRBJ2-3,TRBV9,CASSVDWWAGSLTDTQYF
TRBJ1-2,TRBV18,CASSPGGYGYTF
TRBJ1-1,TRBV5-8,CASSTHGTGPGDTEAFF
TRBJ1-1,TRBV5-1,CAGSLLRQDTNTEAFF
TRBJ2-3,TRBV9,CASSGGSTDTQYF
TRBJ1-1,TRBV4-3,CASSQDPFGAANTEAFF